This TCR beta chain was captured in a study of T-cell memory formation after mild COVID-19. Study-wide background: Clustering of TCRs was largely donor specific. General study points: The CD4+ clones that contracted clustered mainly within CM and EM, and the CD8+ clones concentrated in EMRA.

Using its own MiXCR run on the 5' RACE reads, TCRdb lists one record per CDR3 protein. The data contain around 320,000 distinct CDR3 sequences, more than 13% of them seen just once; the ten biggest clones take up around 20%. This clonotype has only a few counts. Its antigen is not identified. The TCR comes from a man younger than 35 who had mild COVID-19 (a few samples of this study predate the infection). Cell type and time point are not known. What was sequenced was PBMCs or a T cell subset sorted from them (not recorded which).

CDR3 bases: TGTGCCAGCAGTCCTAGCGGGGCGCTACAAGAGACCCAGTACTTC. Amino acids: CASSPSGALQETQYF. The gene calls are TRBV27 and TRBJ2-5, with TRBD2 matching 9 bases. The ends lost 5 bases at V and 2 bases at J; junction bases unmatched: 6. Germline CDR1 and CDR2: MNHEY and SMNVEV (reference sequence). The CDR3 loop spans 15 amino acids.